The 2 T cell receptor beta chains listed next were all sequenced from one sample in a study of cytomegalovirus exposure and HLA in healthy donors. Vbeta (60) and Jbeta (13) primers were used in the PCR. Sequenced by immunoSEQ multiplex PCR; TCRdb stores in-frame clones only, minus some. The sample shows roughly 120,000 clones, around 73% of them seen only once. The sequenced sample consisted of PBMCs. The origin of the receptors is a woman in her twenties or thirties in good health and CMV-seropositive.

This clone was seen more than once but under ten times. The gene calls are TRBV18 and TRBJ2-7, with TRBD1 matching 7 bases. This CDR3 has 15 amino acids. Germline V gene sequence: CDR1 KGHSH, CDR2 LQKENI. The trim removed 5 bases at V and 0 bases at J, leaving 7 bases unmatched. DNA for the CDR3: TGTGCCAGCTCAACTGGGGGACAGAGCTCCTACGAGCAGTACTTC. Protein: CASSTGGQSSYEQYF.

The V gene is TRBV6-1, the J gene TRBJ1-5, with 10 bases aligning to TRBD1. Per the germline V gene, CDR1 is MNHNS and CDR2 is SASEGT. The CDR3 is 15 residues long. After removal of 6 bases from V and 7 bases from J, the junction contained 9 bases not matched to a gene. The CDR3 DNA is TGTGCCAGCAGCGCGGGACAGGGGAGCAGGCAGCCCCAGCATTTT. Protein product: CASSAGQGSRQPQHF.